This entry concerns a single T cell receptor beta chain. These data belong to a study of T cell responses to AZD1222 COVID-19 vaccine. The CDR3 is 11 residues long. Trimming removed 5 bases at V and 6 bases at J, with 7 bases between. The V gene's germline CDR1 is SEHNR and CDR2 FQNEAQ (reference sequence). Method: immunoSEQ multiplex PCR; TCRdb's copy keeps in-frame clones and lacks some. Of approximately 150,000 clones in the sample, approximately 94% were seen once. This receptor was identified in an adult in good health. The source was peripheral blood, collected on day 0 of AZD1222 vaccination. The chain employs TRBV7-9 and TRBJ1-2; D ambiguous. The CDR3 protein is CASSRADGYTF. CDR3 DNA: TGTGCCAGCAGCCGTGCCGATGGCTACACCTTC.